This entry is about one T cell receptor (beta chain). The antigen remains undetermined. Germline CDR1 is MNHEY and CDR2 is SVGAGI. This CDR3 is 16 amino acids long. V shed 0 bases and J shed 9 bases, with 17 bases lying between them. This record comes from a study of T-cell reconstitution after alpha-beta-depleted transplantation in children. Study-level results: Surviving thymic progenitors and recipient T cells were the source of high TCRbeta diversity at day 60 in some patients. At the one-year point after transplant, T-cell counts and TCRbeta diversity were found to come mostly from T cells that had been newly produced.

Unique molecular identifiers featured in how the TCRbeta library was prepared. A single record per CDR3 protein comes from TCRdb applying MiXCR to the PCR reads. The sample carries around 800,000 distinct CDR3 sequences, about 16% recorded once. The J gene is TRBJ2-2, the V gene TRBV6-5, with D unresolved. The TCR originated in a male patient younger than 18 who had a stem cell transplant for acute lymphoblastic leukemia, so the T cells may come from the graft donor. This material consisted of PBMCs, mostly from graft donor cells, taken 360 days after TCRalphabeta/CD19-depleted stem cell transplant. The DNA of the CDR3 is TGTGCCAGCAGTTACTCGTCTTTCTACCTAAGCCGGGAGCTGTTTTTT. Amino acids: CASSYSSFYLSRELFF.